The 10 T cell receptor beta chains listed next were all sequenced from one sample in a study of Graves' ophthalmopathy and Graves' hyperthyroidism. Scientists amplified the TCR beta CDR3 regions from RNA transcripts. Following a first-round RT-PCR that used HTBI primers, a second-round multiplex PCR was carried out. TCRdb re-analysed the multiplex PCR reads in MiXCR, keeping a single row per CDR3 protein. The table includes tens of thousands of distinct CDR3 sequences, roughly half detected once. The sample comprised peripheral blood. The receptors were gathered from an adult man with Graves' ophthalmopathy.

The CDR3 DNA reads as TGTGCCAGCGGCACTGAGGCGGTTACCTACGAGCAGTACGTC. Its protein product is CASGTEAVTYEQYV. The chain has TRBV7-2 and TRBJ2-7; D is uncertain. The length of the CDR3 is 14 residues. The germline V and J ends were trimmed by 8 bases and 2 bases, with 16 bases remaining between them. Germline V gives CDR1 SGHTA, CDR2 FQGNSA.

This clonotype was counted many times. The genes are TRBV19 and TRBJ2-1; 9 positions match TRBD1. The V gene's germline CDR1 is LNHDA and CDR2 SQIVND (reference sequence). Trimming at V came to 2 bases and at J to 7 bases, leaving 12 bases not matched to a gene. CDR3 length: 17 amino acids. CDR3 protein: CASSIFVTGTGWNEQFF. CDR3 DNA sequence: TGTGCCAGTAGTATATTCGTTACCGGGACAGGGTGGAATGAGCAGTTCTTC.

This clonotype was found many times. The chain combines TRBV20-1 with TRBJ1-4; maybe TRBD1 (5 bases). From germline, CDR1 is DFQATT and CDR2 SNEGSKA (reference sequence). There are 16 residues in the CDR3. The V gene lost 4 bases and the J gene lost 7 bases, with 22 bases spanning the gap. The CDR3 coding sequence is TGCAGTGCTAAGCGGGGAGTGGGGACCAAAGGTGAAAAACTGTTTTTT. This codes for CSAKRGVGTKGEKLFF.

V gene TRBV19 combines with J gene TRBJ2-2; D not certain. The CDR3 runs 12 residues. Trimming stripped 6 bases from V and 11 bases from J, with 13 bases between. CDR1 and CDR2 from the germline V gene are LNHDA and SQIVND (reference sequence). The CDR3 nucleotides are TGTGCCAGTAGAAAGGAACTGGGCGAGCTGTTTTTT. It translates to CASRKELGELFF.

The table lists this clonotype with many counts. The chain carries TRBV4-3 and TRBJ2-5; D remains unclear. V dropped 1 base and J dropped 4 bases, with 7 bases sitting between them. Germline V gene sequence: CDR1 LGHNA, CDR2 YSLEER. This CDR3 region has 13 residues. CDR3: CASSQAQLETQYF. CDR3 nucleotides: TGCGCCAGCAGCCAAGCGCAGCTAGAGACCCAGTACTTC.

This clonotype was observed a few times. The chain uses TRBV28 and TRBJ1-1; tentative D call: TRBD1 (5 bases). With 8 bases removed from V and 1 base from J, the gap between germline ends came to 20 bases. Germline CDR1 MDHEN, CDR2 SYDVKM. The CDR3 runs to 16 residues. The CDR3 region has the DNA TGTGCCAGCCCTCCACGCCCGGGACGGACGAACACTGAAGCTTTCTTT. Translated, it gives CASPPRPGRTNTEAFF.

This clonotype showed up just once. The CDR3 here is CASSSSGRAGGELFF. CDR3 nucleotides: TGCGCCAGCAGCTCTAGCGGGAGGGCCGGCGGGGAGCTGTTTTTT. The chain is built from TRBV5-1 and TRBJ2-2; TRBD2 aligns across 12 bases. Germline lookup yields CDR1 SGHRS and CDR2 YFSETQ. CDR3 length: 15 residues. With 3 bases clipped from V and 7 bases from J, the junction kept 4 bases outside the gene matches.

This chain connects TRBV29-1 to TRBJ2-7; weak D call: TRBD1 (5 bases). This CDR3 contains 13 residues. CDR1 and CDR2 (germline): SQVTM, ANQGSEA. CDR3 in amino acids: CQQPGPHSYEQYF. CDR3 coding DNA: TGCCAGCAGCCAGGGCCCCACAGCTACGAGCAGTACTTC.

The chain couples TRBV20-1 to TRBJ2-7; TRBD1 aligns across 9 bases. The CDR3 contains 14 residues. CDR1 and CDR2 (germline): DFQATT, SNEGSKA (reference sequence). V shed 5 bases, J shed 9 bases, and the junction held 14 bases outside the gene matches. The CDR3 coding sequence is TGCAGTGCTTCCGGGACAGGGACCTACGAGCGGCAGTACGTC. Protein sequence: CSASGTGTYERQYV.

The count of this clonotype is one. Relative to the germline gene, one junction end is altered; a read error may explain this. The rearrangement uses TRBV6-1 and TRBJ2-1; a weak D match, TRBD2 (6 bases). The CDR3 loop spans 15 amino acids. Germline CDR1 MNHNS, CDR2 SASEGT. The CDR3 sequence: CASSELARSCNEQFF. The CDR3 DNA sequence: TGTGCCAGCAGTGAACTAGCGAGATCCTGCAATGAGCAGTTCTTC.